Presented here are 31 T cell receptor beta chains from one specimen sequenced in a study of T cells after yellow fever vaccination. TCRdb re-analysed the 5' RACE reads in MiXCR, keeping a single row per CDR3 protein. The sample comprises about 580,000 distinct CDR3 sequences, around a sixth of which are singletons, and approximately 15% rests with the top ten. Material: PBMCs, obtained 4 to 6 days after the first yellow fever vaccination. These receptor sequences come from a man aged 18 to 30 who received the YFV17D yellow fever vaccine.

Here the CDR3 DNA reads TGTGCCAGCAGCCAAGAGTTTTGGGACAGTTCCACCGGGGAGCTGTTTTTT. Residues: CASSQEFWDSSTGELFF. The chain carries TRBV4-2 and TRBJ2-2; 7 nucleotides align to TRBD1. J was trimmed by 4 bases and V by 0 bases; bases with no gene match: 8. This CDR3 contains 17 residues. Germline V gene data show CDR1 as LGHNA and CDR2 as YNFKEQ.

This clonotype was seen more than once but under ten times. The chain uses TRBV6-5 and TRBJ1-1; D remains ambiguous. The CDR3 extends over 13 amino acids. The V gene lost 3 bases and the J gene lost 4 bases, with 9 bases spanning the gap. Germline values: CDR1 MNHEY, CDR2 SVGAGI. Here the CDR3 reads CASSYNLATEAFF. The DNA for the CDR3 is TGTGCCAGCAGTTATAATCTGGCCACTGAAGCTTTCTTT.

The J gene is TRBJ2-7, the V gene TRBV6-2 or TRBV6-3, with D tentatively TRBD1 (6 bases). The CDR3 spans 13 residues. V was pared by 2 bases and J by 5 bases, with 10 bases between. Germline V lookup: CDR1 MNHEY, CDR2 SVGEGT. DNA of the CDR3: TGTGCCAGCAGTTACGGGGGCTTAAACGAGCAGTACGTC. It encodes CASSYGGLNEQYV.

The chain joins TRBV11-3 to TRBJ2-1, with 16 bases identical to TRBD2. The V gene's germline CDR1 is SGHNT and CDR2 YENEEA. After removal of 2 bases from V and 6 bases from J, the junction contained 4 bases not matched to a gene. This CDR3 is 17 amino acids long. The CDR3 loop reads CASSLLGLAGGPNEQFF. The DNA for the CDR3 is TGTGCCAGCAGCTTATTGGGACTAGCGGGGGGGCCCAATGAGCAGTTCTTC.

This clonotype was detected only a few times. The V call is TRBV4-1, the J call TRBJ2-3; TRBD2 aligns across 8 bases. The germline V gene has CDR1 MGHRA and CDR2 YSYEKL. J gave up 3 bases and V 0 bases, and 11 bases lay outside the gene matches. The CDR3 totals 18 residues. CDR3 protein: CASSQDQRGPVGTDTQYF. The CDR3 bases are TGCGCCAGCAGCCAAGATCAGCGGGGGCCAGTGGGGACAGATACGCAGTATTTT.

The rearrangement uses TRBV5-1 and TRBJ2-5; TRBD2 matches 9 bases. The CDR3 covers 16 residues. J was trimmed by 3 bases and V by 3 bases; bases with no gene match: 9. The germline gives CDR1 SGHRS, CDR2 YFSETQ. The CDR3 sequence is CASSSGRAGGEETQYF. The CDR3 DNA reads TGCGCCAGCAGCTCCGGCCGGGCGGGGGGGGAAGAGACCCAGTACTTC.

The chain couples TRBV6-1 to TRBJ2-1; 11 nucleotides match TRBD1. The CDR3 contains 15 residues. Per the germline V gene, CDR1 is MNHNS and CDR2 is SASEGT. V was clipped by 5 bases and J by 8 bases; unmatched bases: 8. The CDR3 sequence: CASSSPGTGGYEQFF. CDR3 DNA: TGTGCCAGCAGTAGCCCCGGGACAGGGGGGTATGAGCAGTTCTTC.

There are a few counts of this clonotype. This sequence joins TRBV5-6 and TRBJ2-5, with 8 bases aligning to TRBD2. CDR1 is SGHDT and CDR2 is YYEEEE in the germline V gene. V lost 4 bases, J lost 5 bases, and 7 bases stayed unmatched. There are 14 residues in the CDR3. The CDR3 protein is CASSQASSGETQYF. The CDR3 DNA is TGTGCCAGCAGCCAAGCTTCTAGCGGGGAGACCCAGTACTTC.

This clonotype was counted between two and nine times. The chain couples TRBV24-1 to TRBJ1-1; tentatively, D is TRBD1 (6 bases). The V end was cut by 2 bases, the J end by 3 bases, with 6 bases between. The CDR3 has 13 residues. Germline CDR1 reads KGHDR; CDR2 reads SFDVKD. The CDR3, as DNA: TGTGCCACCAGTGATTCAGGGGACACTGAAGCTTTCTTT. Protein product: CATSDSGDTEAFF.

This clonotype was seen only once. The chain carries TRBV12-3 or TRBV12-4 and TRBJ2-2; 8 nucleotides agree with TRBD1. Trimming took 3 bases from V and 7 from J; bases not matched to a gene: 4. The CDR3 length is 14 residues. The CDR3 sequence is CASSFTGGVGELFF. The CDR3 coding sequence is TGTGCCAGCAGTTTTACAGGGGGTGTCGGGGAGCTGTTTTTT.

This rearrangement joins TRBV7-9 to TRBJ2-3; D unresolved. CDR1 and CDR2 from the germline V gene are SEHNR and FQNEAQ (reference sequence). The ends were cut back, 3 bases at V and 4 bases at J, with 11 bases in the middle. The length of the CDR3 is 14 residues. The CDR3 spells CASSLEQRSDTQYF. CDR3 bases: TGTGCCAGCAGCTTGGAACAGAGGTCAGATACGCAGTATTTT. The entire variable domain, with the rest obtained from reference TRBV7-9 and TRBJ2-3, is as follows: DTGVSQNPRHKITKRGQNVTFRCDPISEHNRLYWYRQTLGQGPEFLTYFQNEAQLEKSRLLSDRFSAERPKGSFSTLEIQRTEQGDSAMYLCASSLEQRSDTQYFGPGTRLTVL.

This clonotype was counted only a few times. The V and J genes are TRBV10-2 and TRBJ2-5; D gene unclear. The germline CDR1 and CDR2 sequences are WSHSY and SAAADI. V lost 7 bases and J lost 2, with 8 bases in between. The CDR3 has 12 amino acids. CDR3 in amino acids: CASTPGQETQYF. The CDR3 bases are TGCGCCAGCACTCCAGGACAAGAGACCCAGTACTTC.

The chain couples TRBV27 to TRBJ2-5; D is undetermined. The CDR3 totals 15 residues. Deletions cut 3 bases from V and 4 bases from J, with 15 bases between. The germline gives CDR1 MNHEY, CDR2 SMNVEV (reference sequence). The CDR3 DNA sequence: TGTGCCAGCAGTTTTGCCGGGTCTTCAGGAGAGACCCAGTACTTC. Translating gives CASSFAGSSGETQYF.

The rearrangement links TRBV5-8 to TRBJ2-2; TRBD1 is a possible D gene (5 bases). CDR3 length: 13 residues. Germline V gene data show CDR1 as SGHTS and CDR2 as YDEGEE. V was trimmed by 4 bases and J by 6 bases, leaving 10 bases between them. In DNA, the CDR3 is TGTGCCAGCAGCGGACGACAGCCCGGGGAGCTGTTTTTT. Its translation is CASSGRQPGELFF.

The sample holds a few counts of this clonotype. The chain's CDR3 is CASSGDRLAKLFF. The DNA of the CDR3 is TGTGCCAGCAGCGGGGACAGGCTTGCGAAACTGTTTTTT. This chain joins TRBV7-2 and TRBJ1-4, with 8 nucleotides matching TRBD1. The CDR3 loop spans 13 amino acids. Germline V gene sequence: CDR1 SGHTA, CDR2 FQGNSA. V lost 5 bases to trimming and J lost 11 bases; unmatched junction nucleotides: 7.

This clonotype was observed a few times. The DNA of the CDR3 is TGCGCCAGCAGCCAAGATATATTGGGGGACGGCTACACCTTC. Its translation is CASSQDILGDGYTF. V and J are TRBV4-3 and TRBJ1-2; a possible D gene is TRBD1 (5 bases). The CDR3 covers 14 residues. V lost 0 bases and J lost 8, with 13 bases in between. Looked up from germline, CDR1 is LGHNA and CDR2 is YSLEER.

A few counts support this clonotype. The gene calls are TRBV5-6 and TRBJ2-7; D possibly corresponds to TRBD1 (6 bases). Germline CDR1 SGHDT, CDR2 YYEEEE. Trimming left V 2 bases short and J 4 bases short, with 13 bases between. The CDR3 runs 14 residues. The CDR3 loop is CASSLLGQIYEQYV. As DNA, the CDR3 is TGTGCCAGCAGCTTATTGGGACAAATTTACGAGCAGTACGTC.

This clonotype was found a few times. This rearrangement joins TRBV12-3 or TRBV12-4 to TRBJ1-6; D is perhaps TRBD1 (6 bases). The CDR3 sequence is 21 residues long. Trimming cost V 4 bases and J 0 bases, with 25 bases left between them. CDR3 in DNA: TGTGCCAGCAGTTCCCAAACAGGGCTTCTTCTCTTCGGCTCCTATAATTCACCCCTCCACTTT. It yields the protein CASSSQTGLLLFGSYNSPLHF.

This clonotype was seen many times. The V call is TRBV4-1, the J call TRBJ2-3; weak D call: TRBD1 (5 bases). The CDR3 extends over 15 amino acids. Trimming took off 5 bases at V and 2 bases at J, with 14 bases between the two ends. CDR1 is MGHRA and CDR2 is YSYEKL in the germline V gene. CDR3 nucleotide sequence: TGCGCCAGCAGCGGGGCTCGGCTTACCACAGATACGCAGTATTTT. Amino acids: CASSGARLTTDTQYF.

The chain carries TRBV3-1 and TRBJ2-5; 9 bases are a match to TRBD1. Germline V CDR1 and CDR2: LGHDT, YNNKEL (reference sequence). This CDR3 has 16 amino acids. V was pared by 6 bases and J by 4 bases, with 12 bases of the junction left unmatched. The CDR3 spells CASRREDGTGRETQYF. CDR3 DNA sequence: TGTGCCAGCAGACGAGAAGACGGGACAGGGCGAGAGACCCAGTACTTC.

A few counts support this clonotype. V and J are TRBV27 and TRBJ1-6; D not certain. Germline-derived CDR1 and CDR2 are MNHEY and SMNVEV (reference sequence). Trimming stripped 2 bases from V and 12 bases from J, with 14 bases between. This CDR3 spans 14 amino acids. The CDR3, as DNA: TGTGCCAGCAGTTTAGGACCGGAATTCAGACCCCTCCACTTT. This sequence encodes CASSLGPEFRPLHF.

The chain links TRBV7-2 to TRBJ2-7; weak D call: TRBD2 (5 bases). Germline V lookup: CDR1 SGHTA, CDR2 FQGNSA. V gave up 5 bases and J gave up 2 bases, with 16 bases separating them. The length of the CDR3 is 15 residues. The CDR3 here is CASSPAPAVTYEQYF. Here the CDR3 DNA reads TGTGCCAGCAGCCCAGCCCCAGCGGTAACCTACGAGCAGTACTTC.

This clonotype was seen repeatedly, ten times or more. The V gene is TRBV29-1, the J gene TRBJ2-3; D is ambiguous. Germline V gene data show CDR1 as SQVTM and CDR2 as ANQGSEA. V lost 6 bases and J 0 bases, leaving 13 bases between the germline ends. The CDR3 consists of 14 residues. DNA for the CDR3: TGCAGCGTCGCGAGACAAATAAGCACAGATACGCAGTATTTT. Encoded protein: CSVARQISTDTQYF.

This clonotype occurred a few times. V usage is TRBV27 and J usage is TRBJ2-7, with 7 bases that match TRBD1. Germline CDR1 reads MNHEY; CDR2 reads SMNVEV (reference sequence). CDR3 length: 14 amino acids. The ends lost 4 bases at V and 5 bases at J; junction bases unmatched: 8. CDR3: CASSSRQGFHEQYF. The CDR3 DNA reads TGTGCCAGCAGTTCCCGACAGGGTTTCCACGAGCAGTACTTC.

The chain uses TRBV4-2 and TRBJ1-3; a possible D gene is TRBD1 (6 bases). This CDR3 comprises 16 residues. With 1 base removed from V and 2 bases from J, the gap between germline ends came to 12 bases. Germline loops: CDR1 LGHNA, CDR2 YNFKEQ. The chain's CDR3 is CASSQVLPGAGNTIYF. The DNA for the CDR3 is TGTGCCAGCAGCCAAGTTCTCCCAGGGGCTGGAAACACCATATATTTT.

This clonotype was picked up a small number of times. The V and J genes are TRBV7-9 and TRBJ2-7, with D unclear. Germline CDR1 reads SEHNR; CDR2 reads FQNEAQ (reference sequence). The CDR3 spans 13 residues. The V end was cut by 3 bases, the J end by 6 bases, with 12 bases between. The CDR3 sequence is CASSFNGWVEQYF. CDR3 DNA: TGTGCCAGCAGCTTTAACGGGTGGGTCGAGCAGTACTTC.

The rearrangement links TRBV5-6 to TRBJ1-1; 7 positions agree with TRBD1. V was clipped by 0 bases and J by 4 bases; unmatched bases: 3. The CDR3 length is 14 residues. The germline CDR1 and CDR2 sequences are SGHDT and YYEEEE. DNA for the CDR3: TGTGCCAGCAGCTTGGAGGACAGGAGCACTGAAGCTTTCTTT. Its protein is CASSLEDRSTEAFF.

This chain connects TRBV28 to TRBJ2-4; D perhaps matches TRBD2 (7 bases). Between the trimmed V and J ends, which lost 6 bases and 1 base, there was a span of 13 bases. The CDR3 runs 15 residues. CDR1 is MDHEN and CDR2 is SYDVKM in the germline V gene. CDR3 amino acids: CASSSRGAAKNIQYF. The CDR3 DNA is TGTGCCAGCAGCTCCCGGGGGGCGGCCAAAAACATTCAGTACTTC.

The rearrangement links TRBV28 to TRBJ2-2; D is undetermined. Germline V gene lookup returns CDR1 MDHEN and CDR2 SYDVKM. Trimming left V 3 bases short and J 1 base short, with 12 bases between. This CDR3 has 16 amino acids. CDR3 sequence reads: CASSLGSQRNTGELFF. In DNA, the CDR3 is TGTGCCAGCAGTTTGGGGTCTCAACGGAACACCGGGGAGCTGTTTTTT.

In this sample, this clonotype turned up a few times. This chain connects TRBV7-9 to TRBJ1-1; D gene unclear. Germline assignment: CDR1 SEHNR and CDR2 FQNEAQ (reference sequence). Trimming cost V 5 bases and J 0 bases, with 10 bases left between them. The CDR3 runs to 14 residues. CDR3 nucleotides: TGTGCCAGCAGCACCGACTCTATGAACACTGAAGCTTTCTTT. Residues: CASSTDSMNTEAFF.

This clonotype was detected only a few times. This chain connects TRBV28 to TRBJ2-2; tentatively, D is TRBD1 (6 bases). Between the trimmed V and J ends, which lost 5 bases and 7 bases, there was a span of 17 bases. CDR3 length equals 15 residues. Germline V gene lookup returns CDR1 MDHEN and CDR2 SYDVKM. This CDR3 is CASSPTGLGSGELFF. The CDR3 DNA sequence: TGTGCCAGCAGTCCTACAGGGTTGGGGAGCGGGGAGCTGTTTTTT.